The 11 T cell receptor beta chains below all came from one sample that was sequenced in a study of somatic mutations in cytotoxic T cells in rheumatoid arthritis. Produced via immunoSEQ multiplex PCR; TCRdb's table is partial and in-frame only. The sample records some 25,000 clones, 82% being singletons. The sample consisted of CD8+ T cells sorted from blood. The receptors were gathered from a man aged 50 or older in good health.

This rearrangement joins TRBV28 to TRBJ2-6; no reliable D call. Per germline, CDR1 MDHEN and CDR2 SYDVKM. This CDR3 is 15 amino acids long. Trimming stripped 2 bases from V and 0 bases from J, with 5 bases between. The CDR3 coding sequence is TGTGCCAGCAGTTTACGGAGCTCTGGGGCCAACGTCCTGACTTTC. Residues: CASSLRSSGANVLTF.

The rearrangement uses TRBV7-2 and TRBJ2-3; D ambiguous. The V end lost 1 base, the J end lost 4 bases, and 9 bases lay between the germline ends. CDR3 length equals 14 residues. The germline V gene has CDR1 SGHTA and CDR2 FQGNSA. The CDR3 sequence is CASSLDRVSDTQYF. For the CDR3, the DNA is TGTGCCAGCAGCTTAGATCGAGTTTCAGATACGCAGTATTTT. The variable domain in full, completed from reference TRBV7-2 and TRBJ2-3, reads GAGVSQSPSNKVTEKGKDVELRCDPISGHTALYWYRQSLGQGLEFLIYFQGNSAPDKSGLPSDRFSAERTGGSVSTLTIQRTQQEDSAVYLCASSLDRVSDTQYFGPGTRLTVL.

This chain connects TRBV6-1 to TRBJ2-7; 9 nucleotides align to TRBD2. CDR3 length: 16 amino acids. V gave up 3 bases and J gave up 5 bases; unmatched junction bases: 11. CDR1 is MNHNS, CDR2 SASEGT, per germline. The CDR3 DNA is TGTGCCAGCAGTGAGCCGAGGACTAGCGTCGACCACGAGCAGTACTTC. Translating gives CASSEPRTSVDHEQYF.

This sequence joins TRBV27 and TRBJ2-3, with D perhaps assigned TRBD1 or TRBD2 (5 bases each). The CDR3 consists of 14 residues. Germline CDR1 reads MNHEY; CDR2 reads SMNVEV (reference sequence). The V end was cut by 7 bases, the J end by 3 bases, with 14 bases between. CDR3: CASTTVWGTDTQYF. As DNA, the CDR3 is TGTGCCAGCACCACCGTCTGGGGGACAGATACGCAGTATTTT.

The CDR3 bases are TGTGCCAGCACCCCAACCATCGACAGGGTATGGGGAAACACTGAAGCTTTCTTT. It encodes CASTPTIDRVWGNTEAFF. The chain joins TRBV5-5 to TRBJ1-1, with 7 bases aligning to TRBD1. J lost 2 bases, V lost 6 bases, and 19 bases had no gene match. Germline CDR1 and CDR2: SGHKS and YYEKEE (reference sequence). The CDR3 is 18 amino acids.

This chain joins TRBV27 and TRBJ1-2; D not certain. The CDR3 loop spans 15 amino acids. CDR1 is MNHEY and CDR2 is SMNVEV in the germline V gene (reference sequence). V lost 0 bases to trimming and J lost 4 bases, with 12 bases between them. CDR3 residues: CASSLSSYTFYGYTF. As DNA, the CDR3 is TGTGCCAGCAGTTTATCGAGTTACACCTTCTATGGCTACACCTTC.

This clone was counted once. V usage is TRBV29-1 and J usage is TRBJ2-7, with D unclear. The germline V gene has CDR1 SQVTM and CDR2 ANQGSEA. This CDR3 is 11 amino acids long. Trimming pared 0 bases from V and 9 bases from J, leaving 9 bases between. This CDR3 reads CSVEDRLGQYF. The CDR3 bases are TGCAGCGTTGAAGATCGATTGGGGCAGTACTTC.

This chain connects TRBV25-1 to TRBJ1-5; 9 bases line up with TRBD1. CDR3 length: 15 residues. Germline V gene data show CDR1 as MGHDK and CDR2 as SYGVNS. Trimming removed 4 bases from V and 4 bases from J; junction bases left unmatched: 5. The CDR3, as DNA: TGTGCCAGCAGTGCGGGACAGGGCAGTAATCAGCCCCAGCATTTT. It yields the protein CASSAGQGSNQPQHF.

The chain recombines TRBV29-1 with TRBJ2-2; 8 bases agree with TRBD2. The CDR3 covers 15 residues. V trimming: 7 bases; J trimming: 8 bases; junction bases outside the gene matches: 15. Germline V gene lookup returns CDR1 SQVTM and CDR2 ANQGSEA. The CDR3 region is CSGTGGDISSGELFF. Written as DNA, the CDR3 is TGCAGCGGCACCGGGGGGGACATCAGTTCGGGGGAGCTGTTTTTT.

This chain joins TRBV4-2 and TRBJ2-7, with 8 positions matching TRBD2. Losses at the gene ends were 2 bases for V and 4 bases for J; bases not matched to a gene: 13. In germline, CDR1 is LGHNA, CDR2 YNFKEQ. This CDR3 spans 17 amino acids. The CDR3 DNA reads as TGTGCCAGCAGCCAAACAAACAGCGGGAGTAGACAATACGAGCAGTACTTC. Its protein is CASSQTNSGSRQYEQYF.

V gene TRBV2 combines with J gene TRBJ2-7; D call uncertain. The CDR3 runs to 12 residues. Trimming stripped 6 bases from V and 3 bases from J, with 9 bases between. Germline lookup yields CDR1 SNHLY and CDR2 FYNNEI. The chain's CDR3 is CASRGPSYEQYF. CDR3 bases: TGTGCCAGCAGGGGCCCGAGCTACGAGCAGTACTTC.